This T cell receptor beta chain was recovered during a study of early T cells in non-severe SARS-CoV-2 infection (dated by TCRdb to the early 2020s). In the study overall: Bulk RNA from unsorted whole blood was used for TCR sequencing, so alpha and beta chains could not be paired.

Receptors were amplified or captured by 5' RACE. The reads were generated on a NextSeq 500. In the TCR library protocol, unique molecular identifiers were attached to individual cDNA molecules to correct for PCR bias and sequencing error. Sequencing covered both TCR alpha and beta chains, and within each sample the abundances of alpha and beta sequences were tightly co-correlated. As for the authors' bioinformatics: Decombinator V4 was used to perform V gene, J gene and CDR3 annotation of TCR sequences. Expanded TCRs were defined as changing significantly between any two time points under a Poisson model with p below 0.0001. TCR abundances were normalised to the total number of TCRs sequenced per sample and expressed as counts per million. MAIT TCRs were defined by TRAV1-2 paired with TRAJ12, TRAJ20 or TRAJ33, and iNKT TCRs by TRAV10 paired with TRAJ18. VDJdb, accessed 1 November 2021, was searched for CMV, EBV and SARS-CoV-2 annotated TCRs, with TCRs annotated for multiple antigens excluded. Through fastp at Q25 and MiXCR, TCRdb rebuilt clones from the public reads, retaining in-frame beta chains. Each CDR3 protein gets just one entry, which takes the most common genes and DNA from the rows behind it. Here the V and J calls rest on TCRdb's processing, not on the authors' analysis. The sample has 50,000 to 70,000 distinct CDR3 sequences on record, 14% to 15% of them singletons. The top ten clonotypes cover 8% to 10% of the sample.

Overall study results and their limits: VDJdb matching was skewed toward anti-spike CD8 responses, so virus-specific expansions were likely underestimated and private and CD4 specificities were missed.

From a lookup of the germline V gene, CDR1 and CDR2 are MNHEY and SVGEGT. The CDR3 runs 16 amino acids, cysteine and phenylalanine included. Only the CDR3 portion is preserved as DNA: 48 bases, with reading frame beginning at the first base. V loses 0 bases at its end and J loses 4 bases; junction bases beyond the gene matches: 6. With respect to this clonotype: Its antigen is still unknown. Base quality data are lacking; no much larger clone is found one base away.

Set within a cohort of healthcare workers in London, UK, this nested case-control study involved weekly PCR testing of nasopharyngeal swabs along with blood sampling. Between 23 and 31 March 2020, the week of the UK lockdown, healthcare workers were enrolled and then followed up weekly for as long as 16 weeks. This sequence originates from an adult who was a healthcare worker with PCR-confirmed SARS-CoV-2 infection or an uninfected control (not recorded which). The sample was whole blood, taken at baseline. The sequence joins TRBV6-2 or TRBV6-3 to TRBJ2-5; 9 junctional bases match TRBD2. The CDR3 reads CASSYSLAGMGETQYF. The DNA sequence follows: TGTGCCAGCAGTTACTCTCTAGCGGGAATGGGAGAGACCCAGTACTTC.